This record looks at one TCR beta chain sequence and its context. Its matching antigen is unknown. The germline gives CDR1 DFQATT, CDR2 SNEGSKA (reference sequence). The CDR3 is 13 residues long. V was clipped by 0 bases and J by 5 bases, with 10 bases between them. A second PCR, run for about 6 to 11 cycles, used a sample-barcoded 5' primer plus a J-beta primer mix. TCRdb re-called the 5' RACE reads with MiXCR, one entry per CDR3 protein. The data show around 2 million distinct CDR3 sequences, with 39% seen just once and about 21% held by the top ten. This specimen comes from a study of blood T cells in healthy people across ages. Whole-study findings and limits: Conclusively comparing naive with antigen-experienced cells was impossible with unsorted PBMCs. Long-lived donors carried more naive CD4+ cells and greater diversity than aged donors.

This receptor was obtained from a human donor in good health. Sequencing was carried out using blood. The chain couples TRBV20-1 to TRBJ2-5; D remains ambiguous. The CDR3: CSARDPQAETQYF. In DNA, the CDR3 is TGCAGTGCTAGAGATCCCCAGGCTGAGACCCAGTACTTC.